This T cell receptor (beta chain) originates from a study of monozygotic twins with inflammatory bowel disease. CDR3 length: 13 residues. Per germline, CDR1 SGHTA and CDR2 FQGTGA. Total RNA input per TCR library was roughly 3,800 ng. TCRdb derives one entry per CDR3 protein from the 5' RACE reads, leaving out DNA. The sample's table shows about 440,000 distinct CDR3 sequences. Phlebotomy per donor yielded a single 2.5 ml blood sample. The sample was blood. The source of this sequence is a human donor with ulcerative colitis or Crohn's disease, or a healthy co-twin of an affected twin (not recorded which). The chain recombines TRBV7-3 with TRBJ2-2; absent DNA, TCRdb's TRBD2 call cannot be checked. CDR3 in amino acids: CASSLGGAGELFF.